One and the same sample provided the 14 T cell receptor beta chains below, sequenced in a study of OX40 agonist ivuxolimab in advanced cancers. Libraries were prepared by immunoSEQ multiplex PCR; TCRdb keeps only in-frame clonotypes and omits some of them. Of under 90,000 clones in the sample, more than 85% are singletons; the top ten hold 0.99%. This specimen was CD4+ or CD8+ T cells sorted from blood, taken in a trial of the OX40 agonist ivuxolimab. The receptors originated from an adult with an advanced solid tumor such as melanoma, head and neck, liver or kidney cancer.

The chain carries TRBV7-2 and TRBJ2-2; D is ambiguous. From germline, CDR1 is SGHTA and CDR2 FQGNSA. CDR3 length equals 15 residues. V lost 2 bases to trimming and J lost 2 bases, with 9 bases between them. CDR3 protein: CASSLRDFNTGELFF. The CDR3 DNA is TGTGCCAGCAGCTTAAGGGATTTTAACACCGGGGAGCTGTTTTTT.

The chain is built from TRBV2 and TRBJ2-7; D unresolved. The CDR3 is 14 amino acids. Germline V lookup: CDR1 SNHLY, CDR2 FYNNEI. V lost 0 bases and J 2 bases, leaving 8 bases between the germline ends. The CDR3 here is CASSEALRAYEQYF. The CDR3 region has the DNA TGTGCCAGCAGTGAAGCGCTTAGGGCCTACGAGCAGTACTTC.

The chain joins TRBV27 to TRBJ2-1; 8 positions match TRBD2. Germline loops: CDR1 MNHEY, CDR2 SMNVEV (reference sequence). With 5 bases clipped from V and 7 bases from J, the junction kept 7 bases outside the gene matches. This CDR3 has 14 residues. The CDR3 spells CASSREGGANEQFF. CDR3 DNA sequence: TGTGCCAGCAGTCGGGAGGGGGGGGCAAATGAGCAGTTCTTC.

This sequence joins TRBV27 and TRBJ2-7; TRBD2 is a possible D gene (5 bases). The germline V gene has CDR1 MNHEY and CDR2 SMNVEV (reference sequence). This CDR3 is 14 amino acids long. Trimming took off 6 bases at V and 1 base at J, with 13 bases between the two ends. The CDR3 coding sequence is TGTGCCAGCAGAAGGACGTCGGGGTCCTACGAGCAGTACTTC. Translation: CASRRTSGSYEQYF.

The gene calls are TRBV7-9 and TRBJ1-2, with 7 bases aligning to TRBD1. Germline CDR1 reads SEHNR; CDR2 reads FQNEAQ (reference sequence). The J segment lost 5 bases and the V segment lost 5 bases, leaving 8 bases of the junction unmatched. CDR3 size: 14 residues. The CDR3 nucleotides read TGTGCCAGCAGCCCTCAGGGGGAACGGTATGGCTACACCTTC. Residues: CASSPQGERYGYTF. Together with reference TRBV7-9 and TRBJ1-2, the CDR3 gives the full variable domain: DTGVSQNPRHKITKRGQNVTFRCDPISEHNRLYWYRQTLGQGPEFLTYFQNEAQLEKSRLLSDRFSAERPKGSFSTLEIQRTEQGDSAMYLCASSPQGERYGYTFGSGTRLTVV.

This rearrangement joins TRBV23-1 to TRBJ1-5; no firm D call. TRBV23-1 is an open reading frame whose function is uncertain. Trimming took 4 bases from V and 5 from J, leaving 15 bases between them. CDR3 length: 15 amino acids. CDR3 DNA sequence: TGCGCCAGCAGTCCATCCGAAGGGAACCATCAGCCCCAGCATTTT. Translating it yields CASSPSEGNHQPQHF.

The chain has TRBV6-1 and TRBJ1-6; weak D call: TRBD1 (5 bases). Germline V gives CDR1 MNHNS, CDR2 SASEGT. This CDR3 region has 14 residues. The germline V and J ends were trimmed by 5 bases and 6 bases, with 11 bases remaining between them. CDR3 residues: CASSLGAANSPLHF. As DNA, the CDR3 is TGTGCCAGCAGTTTAGGGGCGGCTAATTCACCCCTCCACTTT.

V is TRBV21-1 and J is TRBJ2-2; whether TRBD1, the table's D call, matches the DNA was not checked. TRBV21-1 is flagged as a pseudogene. The length of the CDR3 is 17 residues. The CDR3 spells CASSKCSVGQYTGELFF. In DNA form, the CDR3 reads TGTGCCAGCAGCAAATGCTCCGTGGGACAATACACCGGGGAGCTGTTTTTT.

This clone was seen only a few times. The V gene is TRBV6-5, the J gene TRBJ1-1; D unclear. Per germline, CDR1 MNHEY and CDR2 SVGAGI. V lost 7 bases, J lost 0 bases, and 12 bases lay in between. The CDR3 has 14 residues. The CDR3 spells CASISKQLNTEAFF. The DNA for the CDR3 is TGTGCCAGCATCAGTAAACAGCTGAACACTGAAGCTTTCTTT.

Of note for this clone: Within the sample, other DNA sequences also encode this same CDR3. The gene calls are TRBV5-5 and TRBJ2-5; a possible D gene is TRBD2 (5 bases). Per germline, CDR1 SGHKS and CDR2 YYEKEE (reference sequence). Trimming removed 5 bases from V and 3 bases from J, with 14 bases in between. The CDR3 sequence is 14 residues long. The CDR3 sequence: CASSRRGLEETQYF. CDR3 coding DNA: TGTGCCAGCAGTCGTCGGGGATTAGAAGAGACCCAGTACTTC.

This clone showed up just a few times. The V and J genes are TRBV7-3 and TRBJ2-3; 7 bases match TRBD1. The CDR3 runs 14 residues. The germline V gene has CDR1 SGHTA and CDR2 FQGTGA. The J segment lost 3 bases and the V segment lost 5 bases, leaving 5 bases of the junction unmatched. This CDR3 is CASSMGQPTDTQYF. The CDR3 nucleotides are TGTGCCAGCAGCATGGGACAGCCGACAGATACGCAGTATTTT. Full variable domain (remainder filled in from reference TRBV7-3 and TRBJ2-3): GAGVSQTPSNKVTEKGKYVELRCDPISGHTALYWYRQSLGQGPEFLIYFQGTGAADDSGLPNDRFFAVRPEGSVSTLKIQRTERGDSAVYLCASSMGQPTDTQYFGPGTRLTVL.

CDR3 protein: CASSRLSGTGNTEAFF. The CDR3 DNA reads TGTGCCAGTAGCCGCCTCTCCGGGACAGGGAACACTGAAGCTTTCTTT. The chain carries TRBV19 and TRBJ1-1; 8 bases agree with TRBD1. CDR3 length: 16 residues. Germline V gives CDR1 LNHDA, CDR2 SQIVND (reference sequence). V gave up 6 bases and J gave up 1 base; unmatched junction bases: 10.

This clone has only a few counts. This sequence joins TRBV2 and TRBJ1-5; D might be TRBD1 (6 bases). V was pared by 9 bases and J by 5 bases, with 14 bases between. This CDR3 spans 13 amino acids. Germline values: CDR1 SNHLY, CDR2 FYNNEI. The CDR3 DNA sequence: TGTGCCAGTAGTACAGGGAGGGATCAGCCCCAGCATTTT. It codes for CASSTGRDQPQHF.

The rearrangement joins TRBV6-1 to TRBJ1-1; D gene ambiguous. V lost 6 bases and J 0 bases, leaving 14 bases between the germline ends. This CDR3 has 15 amino acids. The germline gives CDR1 MNHNS, CDR2 SASEGT. The CDR3: CASRLLDGMNTEAFF. In DNA, the CDR3 is TGTGCCAGCAGACTCTTGGACGGAATGAACACTGAAGCTTTCTTT.